Listed here are 24 T cell receptor beta chains from one sample, sequenced in a study of T cell changes during pregnancy in multiple sclerosis. TCRdb keeps only in-frame clones here, not all; method: immunoSEQ multiplex PCR. The sample has around 62,000 clones, 90% seen once; the top ten hold roughly 2.1%. Sequencing was performed on peripheral blood, taken in the second trimester of pregnancy. The receptor set was obtained from a female donor in good health, enrolled as a control in a pregnancy study.

The chain couples TRBV7-9 to TRBJ1-1; D remains ambiguous. The germline CDR1 and CDR2 sequences are SEHNR and FQNEAQ (reference sequence). The CDR3 is 13 residues long. Between the trimmed V and J ends, which lost 2 bases and 0 bases, there was a span of 4 bases. This CDR3 reads CASSLSVNTEAFF. CDR3 coding DNA: TGTGCCAGCAGCTTATCCGTGAACACTGAAGCTTTCTTT.

The chain is built from TRBV5-1 and TRBJ1-2; D possibly corresponds to TRBD1 (6 bases). V was clipped by 3 bases and J by 8 bases, with 20 bases between them. Germline-derived CDR1 and CDR2 are SGHRS and YFSETQ. This CDR3 has 15 amino acids. The CDR3 spells CASSSTLQGVGGYTF. CDR3 sequence (DNA): TGCGCCAGCAGCTCGACCCTACAGGGTGTGGGCGGCTACACCTTC.

The chain combines TRBV15 with TRBJ1-2; the D gene is possibly TRBD1 (6 bases). CDR1 is LNHNV, CDR2 YYDKDF, per germline (reference sequence). The V end was cut by 7 bases, the J end by 0 bases, with 15 bases between. CDR3 length equals 15 residues. DNA of the CDR3: TGTGCCACCATTCGAGGGGGGGGAGCTAACTATGGCTACACCTTC. Translation: CATIRGGGANYGYTF. The full variable domain, in which reference TRBV15 and TRBJ1-2 provide the parts outside the CDR3, is DAMVIQNPRYQVTQFGKPVTLSCSQTLNHNVMYWYQQKSSQAPKLLFHYYDKDFNNEADTPDNFQSRRPNTSFCFLDIRSPGLGDTAMYLCATIRGGGANYGYTFGSGTRLTVV.

The CDR3 here is CASSSPGGAYGYTF. DNA of the CDR3: TGTGCCAGCAGCTCCCCCGGGGGGGCCTATGGCTACACCTTC. The genes are TRBV5-5 and TRBJ1-2; D possibly corresponds to TRBD1 (6 bases). This CDR3 is 14 amino acids long. The V gene lost 3 bases and the J gene lost 4 bases, with 13 bases spanning the gap. Per the germline V gene, CDR1 is SGHKS and CDR2 is YYEKEE (reference sequence).

The genes are TRBV20-1 and TRBJ2-1; unclear D gene. Germline CDR1 reads DFQATT; CDR2 reads SNEGSKA (reference sequence). Trimming left V 3 bases short and J 8 bases short, with 8 bases between. The CDR3 covers 11 residues. The CDR3 DNA sequence: TGCAGTGCTAGTTTGGCTGATGAGCAGTTCTTC. This translates into CSASLADEQFF.

This chain links TRBV9 with TRBJ1-2; no definite D call. The CDR3 contains 14 residues. The germline CDR1 and CDR2 sequences are SGDLS and YYNGEE. V was cut by 4 bases and J by 8 bases, with 18 bases left in between. CDR3 nucleotide sequence: TGTGCCAGCAGCATCCCCTTCAGATCTCACGGCTACACCTTC. Translated: CASSIPFRSHGYTF.

The chain couples TRBV19 to TRBJ1-5, with 10 bases matching TRBD1. Trimming took 3 bases from V and 4 from J; bases not matched to a gene: 3. Germline V gives CDR1 LNHDA, CDR2 SQIVND (reference sequence). This CDR3 comprises 15 residues. CDR3 amino acids: CASSILDRGNQPQHF. The CDR3 nucleotides are TGTGCCAGTAGTATTCTGGACAGGGGGAATCAGCCCCAGCATTTT.

There are a few counts of this clone. J is TRBJ1-5 and V is TRBV19, with 8 bases identical to TRBD1. The CDR3 extends over 15 amino acids. V dropped 6 bases and J dropped 2; count of bases not matched to a gene: 6. Germline CDR1 is LNHDA and CDR2 is SQIVND (reference sequence). CDR3 in amino acids: CASRRTGIGNQPQHF. In nucleotides, the CDR3 is TGTGCCAGTAGGAGGACAGGGATTGGCAATCAGCCCCAGCATTTT.

The CDR3 is CASKPGGEGRVGNTDTQYF. Written as DNA, the CDR3 is TGTGCCAGTAAACCGGGAGGGGAGGGTAGGGTAGGGAACACAGATACGCAGTATTTT. The chain uses TRBV19 and TRBJ2-3; 8 positions match TRBD2. The CDR3 runs to 19 residues. V dropped 7 bases and J dropped 2; count of bases not matched to a gene: 20. Germline V gene sequence: CDR1 LNHDA, CDR2 SQIVND (reference sequence).

The gene calls are TRBV6-1 and TRBJ2-4; 10 nucleotides match TRBD1. The CDR3 spans 14 residues. V gave up 4 bases and J gave up 6 bases; unmatched junction bases: 3. CDR1 MNHNS and CDR2 SASEGT come from the germline V gene. DNA for the CDR3: TGTGCCAGCAGTGCGACAGGGGGCGGAAACATTCAGTACTTC. It codes for CASSATGGGNIQYF.

The sample holds one count of this clone. This chain connects TRBV7-8 to TRBJ1-4; D not resolved. The CDR3 spans 14 residues. The ends were cut back, 5 bases at V and 10 bases at J, with 17 bases in the middle. Germline V gene sequence: CDR1 SGHVS, CDR2 FQNEAQ. CDR3 nucleotide sequence: TGTGCCAGCAGCGTCGGGATTAATGACGGAAAACTGTTTTTT. Encoded protein: CASSVGINDGKLFF.

The rearrangement uses TRBV27 and TRBJ2-5, with 7 bases identical to TRBD2. The CDR3 is 16 residues long. V dropped 5 bases and J dropped 5; count of bases not matched to a gene: 14. Germline V gene data show CDR1 as MNHEY and CDR2 as SMNVEV (reference sequence). The CDR3 here is CASSPLQLRGEETQYF. CDR3 sequence (DNA): TGTGCCAGCAGTCCTCTCCAGCTTCGGGGGGAGGAGACCCAGTACTTC.

V usage is TRBV5-1 and J usage is TRBJ2-5, with D possibly matching TRBD2 (6 bases). The V gene's germline CDR1 is SGHRS and CDR2 YFSETQ. The CDR3 loop spans 16 amino acids. With 3 bases removed from V and 5 bases from J, the gap between germline ends came to 20 bases. The CDR3 spells CASSWSGSGSGETQYF. As DNA, the CDR3 is TGCGCCAGCAGCTGGAGCGGGTCCGGGAGTGGGGAGACCCAGTACTTC.

The rearrangement uses TRBV7-9 and TRBJ1-1; D possibly corresponds to TRBD1 (6 bases). Germline lookup yields CDR1 SEHNR and CDR2 FQNEAQ (reference sequence). The V end was cut by 1 base, the J end by 4 bases, with 13 bases between. The CDR3 spans 15 residues. The CDR3 sequence is CASSLVSGEGTEAFF. The CDR3, as DNA: TGTGCCAGCAGCTTAGTATCAGGGGAAGGCACTGAAGCTTTCTTT.

The rearrangement links TRBV6-4 to TRBJ2-1; 7 bases are shared with TRBD2. Germline trimming cut 7 bases from V and 0 bases from J; bases unmatched to any gene: 15. CDR1 MRHNA and CDR2 SNTAGT come from the germline V gene. The CDR3 has 18 amino acids. CDR3 nucleotide sequence: TGTGCCAGCAAACAGTCGGGTATTGGGACTACCTCCTACAATGAGCAGTTCTTC. This translates into CASKQSGIGTTSYNEQFF.

V gene TRBV10-3 combines with J gene TRBJ2-1; 7 positions agree with TRBD1. The junction had 4 bases not matched to a gene; V was cut back by 2 bases and J by 6 bases. CDR1 and CDR2 from the germline V gene are ENHRY and SYGVKD. This CDR3 is 14 amino acids long. CDR3 coding DNA: TGTGCCATCAGTGAGCCTGACAGGGTCAATGAGCAGTTCTTC. This translates into CAISEPDRVNEQFF.

The J gene is TRBJ2-7, the V gene TRBV6-5, with 7 bases matching TRBD2. Germline V gene lookup returns CDR1 MNHEY and CDR2 SVGAGI. The V segment lost 5 bases and the J segment 2 bases; nucleotides outside the gene matches: 6. The CDR3 is 14 residues long. Here the CDR3 reads CASSVSSGAYEQYF. DNA of the CDR3: TGTGCCAGCAGTGTATCTAGCGGAGCCTACGAGCAGTACTTC.

V usage is TRBV6-1 and J usage is TRBJ2-1, with 7 nucleotides matching TRBD2. The CDR3 has 13 amino acids. With 8 bases clipped from V and 6 bases from J, the junction kept 7 bases outside the gene matches. Germline assignment: CDR1 MNHNS and CDR2 SASEGT. DNA for the CDR3: TGTGCCAGCCGGGACTACCTTCCCAATGAGCAGTTCTTC. Its protein product is CASRDYLPNEQFF.

CDR3 DNA sequence: TGTGCCTGGAGTGGACAGACAACCTTCACAGATACGCAGTATTTT. Translation gives CAWSGQTTFTDTQYF. V and J are TRBV30 and TRBJ2-3; possibly TRBD1 for D (5 bases). Trimming cost V 1 base and J 2 bases, with 13 bases left between them. Germline lookup yields CDR1 GTSNPN and CDR2 SVGIG (reference sequence). There are 15 residues in the CDR3.

V and J are TRBV19 and TRBJ2-1; the match to TRBD1 covers 10 bases. There are 12 residues in the CDR3. The germline V gene encodes CDR1 LNHDA and CDR2 SQIVND (reference sequence). V gave up 10 bases and J gave up 8 bases; unmatched junction bases: 5. CDR3 in DNA: TGTGCCACCCGGGACAGGGGTGATGAGCAGTTCTTC. Translated: CATRDRGDEQFF.

The V and J genes are TRBV30 and TRBJ1-5; D call uncertain. The CDR3 contains 13 residues. Trimming removed 2 bases at V and 5 bases at J, with 10 bases between. CDR1 and CDR2 from the germline V gene are GTSNPN and SVGIG (reference sequence). The CDR3 loop is CAWSPGRYQPQHF. DNA of the CDR3: TGTGCCTGGAGTCCAGGTCGTTATCAGCCCCAGCATTTT.

The rearrangement joins TRBV18 to TRBJ2-1; D gene uncertain. Germline values: CDR1 KGHSH, CDR2 LQKENI. The V gene lost 3 bases and the J gene lost 8 bases, with 23 bases spanning the gap. The CDR3 runs to 17 residues. In DNA, the CDR3 is TGTGCCAGCTCACCCGGAACGGCAGGCCGCCCGACCTATGAGCAGTTCTTC. This sequence encodes CASSPGTAGRPTYEQFF.

This chain joins TRBV6-4 and TRBJ2-3; 9 bases map to TRBD1. The CDR3 covers 15 residues. V shed 2 bases and J 4 bases; nucleotides not matched to a gene: 4. CDR1 and CDR2 (germline): MRHNA, SNTAGT. The CDR3 nucleotides read TGTGCCAGCAGTGACGACAGGGGGAGTGCAGATACGCAGTATTTT. Translated, it gives CASSDDRGSADTQYF.

This clone was found once. Other DNA sequences of this sample code for an identical CDR3. The J gene is TRBJ2-5, the V gene TRBV4-2, with 9 bases fitting TRBD2. The CDR3 extends over 16 amino acids. V lost 0 bases and J lost 5; bases outside the gene matches: 7. From germline, CDR1 is LGHNA and CDR2 YNFKEQ. The CDR3: CASSQDGRGGHETQYF. The CDR3 bases are TGTGCCAGCAGCCAAGATGGGCGGGGGGGGCATGAGACCCAGTACTTC.